These 17 T cell receptor beta chains share one sample of origin, sequenced in a study of vaccination and CD4 T cells after COVID-19. At the Johns Hopkins FTIC core, DNA taken from cultured CD4+ T cells was sequenced by way of the Oncomine TCR Beta short-read assay. TCRdb re-analysed the PCR reads in MiXCR, keeping a single row per CDR3 protein. The table shows about 11,000 distinct CDR3 sequences, with 50% to 70% occurring only once. The treatment: roughly 11-day PBMC culture with coronavirus spike peptide pools or control peptides (ViraFEST assay). These TCRs' antigens remain unknown. The sample consisted of CD4+ T cells from blood, cultured in vitro. Every receptor here comes from a human donor who had recovered from COVID-19.

This clonotype was counted only a few times. The rearrangement links TRBV2 to TRBJ1-3; weak D call: TRBD1 (5 bases). The V and J ends lost 7 bases and 2 bases respectively, with 9 bases between them. Germline-derived CDR1 and CDR2 are SNHLY and FYNNEI. The CDR3 is 13 amino acids. This CDR3 is CASNGGAGNTIYF. The CDR3 DNA sequence: TGTGCCAGCAACGGAGGGGCTGGAAACACCATATATTTT.

V gene TRBV6-1 combines with J gene TRBJ2-3, with unresolved D. In germline, CDR1 is MNHNS, CDR2 SASEGT. V was cut by 6 bases and J by 3 bases, with 16 bases left in between. The CDR3 contains 15 residues. CDR3 residues: CASRMDGPGTDTQYF. CDR3 coding DNA: TGTGCCAGCAGGATGGACGGGCCCGGGACAGATACGCAGTATTTT.

The chain uses TRBV7-2 and TRBJ2-2, with D possibly being TRBD1 (6 bases). Germline V lookup: CDR1 SGHTA, CDR2 FQGNSA. V dropped 4 bases and J dropped 1 base, with 10 bases sitting between them. CDR3 length: 15 residues. CDR3 DNA: TGTGCCAGCAGCTCCCAGGGGATGAACACCGGGGAGCTGTTTTTT. It encodes CASSSQGMNTGELFF.

This clonotype appeared a few times. J is TRBJ1-6 and V is TRBV20-1, with D possibly matching TRBD1 (5 bases). Germline CDR1 DFQATT, CDR2 SNEGSKA (reference sequence). The CDR3 is 15 residues long. Deletions cut 1 base from V and 14 bases from J, with 21 bases between. In nucleotides, the CDR3 is TGCAGTGCTAGAGGGGCCGAATCGGACACCAGGACCCTCCACTTT. The encoded protein is CSARGAESDTRTLHF.

The chain links TRBV6-1 to TRBJ1-2, with D possibly matching TRBD1 (5 bases). The V gene's germline CDR1 is MNHNS and CDR2 SASEGT. The CDR3 is made up of 15 amino acids. V was trimmed by 3 bases and J by 2 bases, leaving 13 bases between them. DNA of the CDR3: TGTGCCAGCAGTGACAGGGTTTCTGGAAACTATGGCTACACCTTC. Protein sequence: CASSDRVSGNYGYTF.

The chain couples TRBV7-6 to TRBJ1-6; 7 nucleotides align to TRBD1. Germline V gene data show CDR1 as SGHVS and CDR2 as FNYEAQ. V was pared by 3 bases and J by 8 bases, with 4 bases of the junction left unmatched. The length of the CDR3 is 14 residues. The chain's CDR3 is CASSFRTGDSPLHF. The CDR3 bases are TGTGCCAGCAGCTTCAGGACAGGAGATTCACCCCTCCACTTT.

The chain joins TRBV6-1 to TRBJ1-1; TRBD1 might be the D (6 bases). Germline V gene lookup returns CDR1 MNHNS and CDR2 SASEGT. The CDR3 covers 12 residues. Trimming pared 10 bases from V and 1 base from J, leaving 10 bases between. The CDR3: CATGTQNTEAFF. The CDR3 DNA sequence: TGTGCCACCGGGACACAGAACACTGAAGCTTTCTTT.

The chain joins TRBV7-8 to TRBJ1-2; D call uncertain. The CDR3 consists of 13 residues. Germline lookup yields CDR1 SGHVS and CDR2 FQNEAQ. V was trimmed by 0 bases and J by 2 bases, leaving 4 bases between them. CDR3 in amino acids: CASSLAGNYGYTF. The DNA of the CDR3 is TGTGCCAGCAGCTTAGCGGGGAACTATGGCTACACCTTC.

This sequence joins TRBV20-1 and TRBJ1-2, with D uncertain. V lost 3 bases and J lost 4, with 9 bases in between. The germline V gene has CDR1 DFQATT and CDR2 SNEGSKA (reference sequence). This CDR3 contains 12 residues. CDR3 amino acids: CSASLPPYGYTF. The CDR3 DNA sequence: TGCAGTGCTAGTCTCCCTCCCTATGGCTACACCTTC.

V and J are TRBV2 and TRBJ1-1; D remains ambiguous. V dropped 4 bases and J dropped 0 bases, with 6 bases sitting between them. This CDR3 has 13 residues. CDR1 and CDR2 from the germline V gene are SNHLY and FYNNEI. The CDR3 protein is CASSGEMNTEAFF. The CDR3 DNA reads as TGTGCCAGCAGTGGGGAAATGAACACTGAAGCTTTCTTT.

The chain couples TRBV19 to TRBJ2-2; D not resolved. This CDR3 comprises 14 residues. Germline V gene data show CDR1 as LNHDA and CDR2 as SQIVND (reference sequence). Between the trimmed V and J ends, which lost 1 base and 0 bases, there was a span of 3 bases. The DNA of the CDR3 is TGTGCCAGTAGTATAGTCCCGAACACCGGGGAGCTGTTTTTT. As protein: CASSIVPNTGELFF.

The chain couples TRBV20-1 to TRBJ2-7, with 8 bases aligning to TRBD1. The junction had 10 bases not matched to a gene; V was cut back by 5 bases and J by 7 bases. Germline-derived CDR1 and CDR2 are DFQATT and SNEGSKA (reference sequence). This CDR3 is 13 amino acids long. The CDR3 reads CSAQSGQGGEQYF. DNA of the CDR3: TGCAGTGCTCAGAGCGGACAGGGCGGGGAGCAGTACTTC.

The rearrangement joins TRBV29-1 to TRBJ2-5, with 7 bases matching TRBD1. This CDR3 has 12 amino acids. V dropped 2 bases and J dropped 5; count of bases not matched to a gene: 2. Germline V gene data show CDR1 as SQVTM and CDR2 as ANQGSEA. Written as DNA, the CDR3 is TGCAGCGTTGAAAGGGGGCTCGAGACCCAGTACTTC. This translates into CSVERGLETQYF. Full variable domain (outside the CDR3, taken from reference TRBV29-1 and TRBJ2-5): SAVISQKPSRDICQRGTSLTIQCQVDSQVTMMFWYRQQPGQSLTLIATANQGSEATYESGFVIDKFPISRPNLTFSTLTVSNMSPEDSSIYLCSVERGLETQYFGPGTRLLVL.

The chain recombines TRBV7-9 with TRBJ2-7; unclear D gene. Trimming left V 5 bases short and J 3 bases short, with 11 bases between. The germline CDR1 and CDR2 sequences are SEHNR and FQNEAQ (reference sequence). CDR3 length: 13 amino acids. The CDR3 DNA reads as TGTGCCAGCAGCCACGAAGCTGTCTACGAGCAGTACTTC. This translates into CASSHEAVYEQYF.

V gene TRBV7-7 combines with J gene TRBJ2-5; TRBD2 aligns across 14 bases. The CDR3 extends over 18 amino acids. Germline V lookup: CDR1 SSHAT, CDR2 FNYEAQ (reference sequence). The V segment lost 1 base and the J segment 3 bases; nucleotides outside the gene matches: 7. CDR3 amino acids: CASSLGGLAGGGKETQYF. The CDR3 DNA sequence: TGTGCCAGCAGCTTAGGCGGACTAGCGGGGGGTGGAAAAGAGACCCAGTACTTC.

The V gene is TRBV7-2, the J gene TRBJ1-1; 10 bases map to TRBD1. Germline-derived CDR1 and CDR2 are SGHTA and FQGNSA. J was trimmed by 5 bases and V by 4 bases; bases with no gene match: 1. The CDR3 sequence is 13 residues long. The CDR3 reads CASSWGQGTEAFF. In DNA, the CDR3 is TGTGCCAGCAGCTGGGGACAGGGGACTGAAGCTTTCTTT.

The chain recombines TRBV6-5 with TRBJ1-2; TRBD1 is a possible D gene (6 bases). The CDR3 covers 17 residues. Germline CDR1 and CDR2: MNHEY and SVGAGI. Trimming took 2 bases from V and 8 from J, leaving 24 bases between them. CDR3 sequence: CASSYDSLEGGRRGYTF. The CDR3 nucleotides are TGTGCCAGCAGTTACGATTCCCTAGAGGGGGGGCGAAGGGGCTACACCTTC.